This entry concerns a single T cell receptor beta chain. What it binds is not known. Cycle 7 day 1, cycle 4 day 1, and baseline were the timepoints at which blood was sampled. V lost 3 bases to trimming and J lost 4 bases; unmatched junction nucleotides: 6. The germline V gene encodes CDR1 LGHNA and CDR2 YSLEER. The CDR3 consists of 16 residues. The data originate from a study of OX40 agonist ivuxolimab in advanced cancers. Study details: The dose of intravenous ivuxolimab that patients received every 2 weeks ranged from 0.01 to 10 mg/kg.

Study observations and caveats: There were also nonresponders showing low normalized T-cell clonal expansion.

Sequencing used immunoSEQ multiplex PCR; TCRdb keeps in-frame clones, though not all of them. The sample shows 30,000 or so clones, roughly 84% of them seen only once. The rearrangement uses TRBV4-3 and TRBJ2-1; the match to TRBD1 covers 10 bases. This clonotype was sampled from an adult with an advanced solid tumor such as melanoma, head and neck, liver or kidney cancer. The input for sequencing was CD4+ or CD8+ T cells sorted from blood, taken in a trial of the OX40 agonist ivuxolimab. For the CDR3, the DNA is TGCGCCAGCAGCCACCCGGGACAGGGGCGTTACAATGAGCAGTTCTTC. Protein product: CASSHPGQGRYNEQFF.